The clone carrying this TCR beta chain occurred a few times. The antigen is undetermined. The source of the sample is a study of T-cell reconstitution after alpha-beta-depleted transplantation in children. Study-level findings and limits: Elevated TCRbeta diversity at day 60 was traced, in some patients, to surviving recipient T cells and thymic progenitors. Several hundred graft clones that had expanded were reportedly the source of alpha-beta T cells about two months after transplant. It was newly produced T cells that mostly accounted for T-cell counts and diversity one year after transplant.

The TCRbeta library was prepared with unique molecular identifiers. TCRdb ran MiXCR on the PCR reads and lists one entry per CDR3 protein. The sample contains fewer than 750,000 distinct CDR3 sequences, 27% of which appear only once. Trimming took 0 bases from V and 2 from J; bases not matched to a gene: 7. Per the germline V gene, CDR1 is SGHKS and CDR2 is YYEKEE (reference sequence). The CDR3 sequence is 18 residues long. J is TRBJ2-1 and V is TRBV5-5; 11 bases fit TRBD2. The TCR sequence derives from a boy younger than two with Wiskott-Aldrich syndrome, due to receive a stem cell transplant. This material consisted of PBMCs, taken before TCRalphabeta/CD19-depleted stem cell transplant. The CDR3 loop reads CASSLGLAGGETYNEQFF. Written as DNA, the CDR3 is TGTGCCAGCAGCTTGGGGCTAGCGGGAGGTGAGACCTACAATGAGCAGTTCTTC. The whole variable domain, filled in from reference TRBV5-5 and TRBJ2-1, reads DAGVTQSPTHLIKTRGQQVTLRCSPISGHKSVSWYQQVLGQGPQFIFQYYEKEERGRGNFPDRFSARQFPNYSSELNVNALLLGDSALYLCASSLGLAGGETYNEQFFGPGTRLTVL.